The TCR beta chain under discussion was sequenced for a study of cytomegalovirus exposure and HLA in healthy donors. The study's findings and limits: Some public TCRs appeared in many individuals, while most sequences were rare. Sequencing probably produced one cluster of sequence variants that were highly shared. In presence/absence analyses, roughly uniform sequencing depth across donors was assumed. What a later analysis showed was that several of the most significant clusters appeared linked to common viral pathogens.

A few counts support this clone. As yet, its antigen is unknown. Vbeta (60) and Jbeta (13) primers were used in the PCR. This table comes from immunoSEQ multiplex PCR, and its TCRdb copy is limited to in-frame clones, with some not included. This sample has some 120,000 clones, with 75% found just once. The CDR3 runs 15 residues. V trimming: 0 bases; J trimming: 0 bases; junction bases outside the gene matches: 0. Looked up from germline, CDR1 is SGHTS and CDR2 is YDEGEE. This receptor was identified in a woman aged 40 to 55 in good health and CMV-seropositive. This chain links TRBV5-8 with TRBJ2-1; 7 nucleotides align to TRBD2. The sequenced sample consisted of PBMCs. Written as DNA, the CDR3 is TGTGCCAGCAGCTTGGGCGGGAGCTCCTACAATGAGCAGTTCTTC. Translating gives CASSLGGSSYNEQFF.